This T cell receptor (beta chain) is drawn from a study of blood T cell repertoires in COVID-19. Original processing methods: The authors estimated nucleated cell counts from reference gene primer amplification. Sequencing was performed with immunoSEQ multiplex PCR; in TCRdb, only in-frame clones are kept and a portion is missing. For V, J and clone size, that table is used; D and trimming come from the DNA. The sample yields 250,000 to 300,000 clones, roughly 87% seen once. The age range of participants was about 18 to 95 years, with residence in around 22 US areas. Cohort allocation depended upon clinical history that participants reported. The germline CDR1 and CDR2 sequences are LGHNA and YNFKEQ. This CDR3 spans 16 amino acids. Trimming cost V 4 bases and J 4 bases, with 18 bases left between them.

This TCR derives from a woman aged 25 to 39 who had recovered from COVID-19. The rearrangement uses TRBV4-2 and TRBJ2-3, with D possibly being TRBD2 (6 bases). The sequenced sample was PBMCs or T cells enriched from blood (not recorded which). CDR3 nucleotides: TGTGCCAGCAGCCCCGTAGGCGGGAAAGGTGCAGATACGCAGTATTTT. Amino acids: CASSPVGGKGADTQYF.